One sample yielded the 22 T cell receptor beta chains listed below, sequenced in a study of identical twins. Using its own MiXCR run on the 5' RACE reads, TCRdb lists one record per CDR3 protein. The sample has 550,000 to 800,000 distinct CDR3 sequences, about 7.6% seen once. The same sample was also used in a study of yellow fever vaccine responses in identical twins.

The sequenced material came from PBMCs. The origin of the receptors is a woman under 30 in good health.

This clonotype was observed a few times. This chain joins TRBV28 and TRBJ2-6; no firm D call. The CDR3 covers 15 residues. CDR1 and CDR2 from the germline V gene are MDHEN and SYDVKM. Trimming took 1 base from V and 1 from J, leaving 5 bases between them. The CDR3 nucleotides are TGTGCCAGCAGTTTATTTGCTTCTGGGGCCAACGTCCTGACTTTC. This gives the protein CASSLFASGANVLTF.

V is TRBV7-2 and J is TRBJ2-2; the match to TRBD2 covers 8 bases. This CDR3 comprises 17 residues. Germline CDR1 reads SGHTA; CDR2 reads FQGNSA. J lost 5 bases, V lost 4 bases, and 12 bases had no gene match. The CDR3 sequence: CASSSAPLAVGTGELFF. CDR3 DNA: TGTGCCAGCAGCTCAGCCCCACTAGCGGTTGGAACCGGGGAGCTGTTTTTT.

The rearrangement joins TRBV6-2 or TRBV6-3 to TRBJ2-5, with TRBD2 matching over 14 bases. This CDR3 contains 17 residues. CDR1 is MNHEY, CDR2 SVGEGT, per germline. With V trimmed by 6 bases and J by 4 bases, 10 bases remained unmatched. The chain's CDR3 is CASSLGLAGVWGETQYF. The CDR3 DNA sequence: TGTGCCAGCAGCTTGGGACTAGCGGGAGTTTGGGGAGAGACCCAGTACTTC.

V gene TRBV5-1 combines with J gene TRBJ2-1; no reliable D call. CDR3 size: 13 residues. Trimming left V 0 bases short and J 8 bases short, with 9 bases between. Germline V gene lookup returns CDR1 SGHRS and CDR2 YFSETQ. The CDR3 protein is CASSLAEGYEQFF. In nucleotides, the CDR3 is TGCGCCAGCAGCTTGGCCGAAGGATATGAGCAGTTCTTC.

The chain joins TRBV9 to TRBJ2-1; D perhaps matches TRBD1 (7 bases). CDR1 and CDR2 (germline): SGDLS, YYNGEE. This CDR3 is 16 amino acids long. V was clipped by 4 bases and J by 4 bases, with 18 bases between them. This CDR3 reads CASSTWGQGGYNEQFF. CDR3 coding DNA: TGTGCCAGCAGCACCTGGGGGCAGGGGGGATACAATGAGCAGTTCTTC. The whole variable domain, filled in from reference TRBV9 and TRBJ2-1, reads DSGVTQTPKHLITATGQRVTLRCSPRSGDLSVYWYQQSLDQGLQFLIQYYNGEERAKGNILERFSAQQFPDLHSELNLSSLELGDSALYFCASSTWGQGGYNEQFFGPGTRLTVL.

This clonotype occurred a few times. Written as DNA, the CDR3 is TGTGCCAGCAGTTACTCGACTACAGACTACAATGAGCAGTTCTTC. This encodes CASSYSTTDYNEQFF. The chain links TRBV6-5 to TRBJ2-1; possibly TRBD2 for D (5 bases). Germline CDR1 and CDR2: MNHEY and SVGAGI. This CDR3 has 15 amino acids. The V gene lost 0 bases and the J gene lost 3 bases, with 9 bases spanning the gap.

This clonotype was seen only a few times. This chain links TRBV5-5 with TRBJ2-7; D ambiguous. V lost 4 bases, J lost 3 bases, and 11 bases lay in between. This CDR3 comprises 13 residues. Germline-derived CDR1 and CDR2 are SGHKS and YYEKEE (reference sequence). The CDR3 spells CASSEDHLYEQYF. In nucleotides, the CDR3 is TGTGCCAGCAGCGAGGACCACCTCTACGAGCAGTACTTC.

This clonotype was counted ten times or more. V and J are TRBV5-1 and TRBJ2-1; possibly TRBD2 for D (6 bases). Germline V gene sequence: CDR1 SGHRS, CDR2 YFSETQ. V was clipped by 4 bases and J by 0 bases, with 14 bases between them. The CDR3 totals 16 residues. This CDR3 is CASSPGTSSSYNEQFF. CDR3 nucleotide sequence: TGCGCCAGCAGCCCGGGGACTTCCAGCTCCTACAATGAGCAGTTCTTC.

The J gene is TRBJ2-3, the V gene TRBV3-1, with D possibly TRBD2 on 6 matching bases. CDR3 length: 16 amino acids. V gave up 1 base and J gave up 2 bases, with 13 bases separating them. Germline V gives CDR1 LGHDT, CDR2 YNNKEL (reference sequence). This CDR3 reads CASSQVSGGYTDTQYF. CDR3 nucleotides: TGTGCCAGCAGCCAAGTTTCTGGAGGGTACACAGATACGCAGTATTTT.

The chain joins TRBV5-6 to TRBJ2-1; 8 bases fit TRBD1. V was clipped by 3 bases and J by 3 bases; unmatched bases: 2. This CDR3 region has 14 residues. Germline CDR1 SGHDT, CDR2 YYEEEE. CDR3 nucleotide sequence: TGTGCCAGCAGCTCGACAGGGGACTACAATGAGCAGTTCTTC. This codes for CASSSTGDYNEQFF.

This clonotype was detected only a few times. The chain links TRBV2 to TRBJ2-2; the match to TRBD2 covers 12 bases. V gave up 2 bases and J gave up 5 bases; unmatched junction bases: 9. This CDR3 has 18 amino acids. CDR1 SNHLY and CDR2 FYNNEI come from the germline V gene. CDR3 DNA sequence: TGTGCCAGCAGTGAAATGGCTAGCGGGAGGGCCGGAACCGGGGAGCTGTTTTTT. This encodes CASSEMASGRAGTGELFF.

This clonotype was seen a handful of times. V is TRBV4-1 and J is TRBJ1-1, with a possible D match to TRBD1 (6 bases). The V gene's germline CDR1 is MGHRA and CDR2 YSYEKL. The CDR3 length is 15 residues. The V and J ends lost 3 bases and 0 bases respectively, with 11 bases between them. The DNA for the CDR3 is TGCGCCAGCAGCCAGAACAGGGCTATGAACACTGAAGCTTTCTTT. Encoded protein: CASSQNRAMNTEAFF.

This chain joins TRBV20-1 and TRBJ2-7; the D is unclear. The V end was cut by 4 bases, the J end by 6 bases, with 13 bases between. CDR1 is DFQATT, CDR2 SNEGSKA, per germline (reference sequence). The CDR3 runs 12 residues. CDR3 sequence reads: CSANQDDCEQYV. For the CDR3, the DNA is TGCAGTGCTAATCAGGACGACTGCGAGCAGTACGTC.

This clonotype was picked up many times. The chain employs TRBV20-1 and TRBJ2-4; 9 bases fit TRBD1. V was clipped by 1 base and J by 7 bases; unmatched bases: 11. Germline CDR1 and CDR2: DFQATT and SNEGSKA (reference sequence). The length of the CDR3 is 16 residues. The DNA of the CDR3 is TGCAGTGCTAGAGTTCCGGGGACAGGGAGTGCGAACATTCAGTACTTC. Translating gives CSARVPGTGSANIQYF.

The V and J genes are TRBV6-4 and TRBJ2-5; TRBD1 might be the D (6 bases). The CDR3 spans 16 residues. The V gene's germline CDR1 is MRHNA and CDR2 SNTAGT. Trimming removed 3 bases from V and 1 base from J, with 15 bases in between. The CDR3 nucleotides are TGTGCCAGCAGTGAGACGCCAGGGACACTCCAAGAGACCCAGTACTTC. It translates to CASSETPGTLQETQYF.

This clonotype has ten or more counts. The CDR3 DNA sequence: TGTGCCAGCAGCTTAGAGGCCCCCGAGAAACTGTTTTTT. Its protein product is CASSLEAPEKLFF. This chain links TRBV7-9 with TRBJ1-4; D ambiguous. CDR1 and CDR2 (germline): SEHNR, FQNEAQ (reference sequence). V lost 1 base and J lost 11, with 11 bases in between. This CDR3 spans 13 amino acids.

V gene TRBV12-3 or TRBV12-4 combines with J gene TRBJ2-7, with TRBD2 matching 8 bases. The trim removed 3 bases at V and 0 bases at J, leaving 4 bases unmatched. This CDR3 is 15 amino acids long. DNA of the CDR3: TGTGCCAGCAGTTTCTACGGGAGGGTCTCCTACGAGCAGTACTTC. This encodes CASSFYGRVSYEQYF.

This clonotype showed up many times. In DNA, the CDR3 is TGTGCCAGCAGTTTAGGGGCAGGGGGCTTTGCTGAAGCTTTCTTT. This codes for CASSLGAGGFAEAFF. The chain is built from TRBV12-3 or TRBV12-4 and TRBJ1-1, with 8 bases fitting TRBD1. V trimming: 1 base; J trimming: 6 bases; junction bases outside the gene matches: 7. This CDR3 is 15 amino acids long.

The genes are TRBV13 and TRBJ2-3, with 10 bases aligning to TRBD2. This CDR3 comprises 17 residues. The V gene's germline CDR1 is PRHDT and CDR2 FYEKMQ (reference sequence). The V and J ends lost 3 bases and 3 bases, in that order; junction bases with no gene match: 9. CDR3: CASSFFPASGRTDTQYF. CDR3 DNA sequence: TGTGCCAGCAGCTTTTTCCCGGCTAGCGGGAGAACAGATACGCAGTATTTT.

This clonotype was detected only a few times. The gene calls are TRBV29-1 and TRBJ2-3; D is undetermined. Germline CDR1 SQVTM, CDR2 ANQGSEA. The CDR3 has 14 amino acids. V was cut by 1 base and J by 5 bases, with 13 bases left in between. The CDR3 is CSVEVATLGDTQYF. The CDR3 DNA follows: TGCAGCGTTGAAGTAGCCACCCTGGGAGATACGCAGTATTTT.

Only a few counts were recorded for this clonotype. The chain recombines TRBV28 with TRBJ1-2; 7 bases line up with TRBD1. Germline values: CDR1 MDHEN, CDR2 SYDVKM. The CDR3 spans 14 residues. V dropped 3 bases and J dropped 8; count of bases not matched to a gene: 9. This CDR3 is CASSLGGQPSGYTF. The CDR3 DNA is TGTGCCAGCAGTTTGGGGGGACAGCCTTCGGGCTACACCTTC.

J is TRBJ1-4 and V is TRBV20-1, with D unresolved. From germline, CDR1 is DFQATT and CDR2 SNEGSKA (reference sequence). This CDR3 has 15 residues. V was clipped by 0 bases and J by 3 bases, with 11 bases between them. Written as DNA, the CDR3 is TGCAGTGCTAGAGATTTCCAGAACCCTAATGAAAAACTGTTTTTT. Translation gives CSARDFQNPNEKLFF.